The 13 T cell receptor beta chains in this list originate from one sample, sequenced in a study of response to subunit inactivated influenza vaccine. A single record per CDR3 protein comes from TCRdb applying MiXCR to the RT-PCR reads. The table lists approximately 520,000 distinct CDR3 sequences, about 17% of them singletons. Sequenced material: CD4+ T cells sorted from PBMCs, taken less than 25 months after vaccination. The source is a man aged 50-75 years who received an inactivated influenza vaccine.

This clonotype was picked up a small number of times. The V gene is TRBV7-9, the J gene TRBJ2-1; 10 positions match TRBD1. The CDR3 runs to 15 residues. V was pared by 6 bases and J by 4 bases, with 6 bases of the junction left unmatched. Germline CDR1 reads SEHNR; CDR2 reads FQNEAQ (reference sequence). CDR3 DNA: TGTGCCAGCAGACCCGGGACAGGGGCTTACAATGAGCAGTTCTTC. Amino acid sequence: CASRPGTGAYNEQFF. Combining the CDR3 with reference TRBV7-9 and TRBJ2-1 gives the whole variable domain DTGVSQNPRHKITKRGQNVTFRCDPISEHNRLYWYRQTLGQGPEFLTYFQNEAQLEKSRLLSDRFSAERPKGSFSTLEIQRTEQGDSAMYLCASRPGTGAYNEQFFGPGTRLTVL.

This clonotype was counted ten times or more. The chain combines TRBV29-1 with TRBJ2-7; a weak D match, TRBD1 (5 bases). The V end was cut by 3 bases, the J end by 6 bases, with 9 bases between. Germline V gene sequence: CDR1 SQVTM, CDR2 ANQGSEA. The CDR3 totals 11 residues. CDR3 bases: TGCAGCGTTGATGAAGGGGCCGAGCAGTACTTC. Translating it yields CSVDEGAEQYF.

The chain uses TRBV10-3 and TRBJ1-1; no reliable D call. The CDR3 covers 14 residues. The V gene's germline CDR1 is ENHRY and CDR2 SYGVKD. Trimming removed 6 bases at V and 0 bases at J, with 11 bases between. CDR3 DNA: TGTGCCATCAGATCAGATACGATGAACACTGAAGCTTTCTTT. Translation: CAIRSDTMNTEAFF.

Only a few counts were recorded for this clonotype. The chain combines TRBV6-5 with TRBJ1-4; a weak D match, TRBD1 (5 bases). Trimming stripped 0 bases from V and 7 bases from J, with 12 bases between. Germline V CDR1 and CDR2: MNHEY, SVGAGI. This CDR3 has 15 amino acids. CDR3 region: CASSYSRGATEKLFF. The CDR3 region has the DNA TGTGCCAGCAGTTACTCGAGGGGCGCAACTGAAAAACTGTTTTTT.

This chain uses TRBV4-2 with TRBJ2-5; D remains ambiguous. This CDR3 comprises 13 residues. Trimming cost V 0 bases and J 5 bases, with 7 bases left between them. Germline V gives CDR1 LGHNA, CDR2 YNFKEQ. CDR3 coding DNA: TGTGCCAGCAGCCAAGATCCCTACGAGACCCAGTACTTC. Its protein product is CASSQDPYETQYF.

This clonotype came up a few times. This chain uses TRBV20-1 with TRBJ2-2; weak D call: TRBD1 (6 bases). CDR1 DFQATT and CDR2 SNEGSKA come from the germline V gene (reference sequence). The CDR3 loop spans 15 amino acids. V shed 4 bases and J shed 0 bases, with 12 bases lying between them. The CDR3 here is CSAIRAGANTGELFF. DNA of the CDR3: TGCAGTGCTATACGGGCAGGGGCGAACACCGGGGAGCTGTTTTTT.

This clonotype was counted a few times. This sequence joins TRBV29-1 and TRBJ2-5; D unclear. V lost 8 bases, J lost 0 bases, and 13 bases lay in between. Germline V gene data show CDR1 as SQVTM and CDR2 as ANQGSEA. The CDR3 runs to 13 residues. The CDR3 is CSKLDLHQETQYF. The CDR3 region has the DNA TGCAGCAAGTTGGACCTACACCAAGAGACCCAGTACTTC.

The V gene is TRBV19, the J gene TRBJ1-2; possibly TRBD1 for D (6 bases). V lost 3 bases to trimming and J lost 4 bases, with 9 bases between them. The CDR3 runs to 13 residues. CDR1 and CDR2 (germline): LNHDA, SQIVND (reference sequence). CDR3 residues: CASSIQGLYGYTF. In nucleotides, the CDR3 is TGTGCCAGTAGTATTCAGGGGCTCTATGGCTACACCTTC.

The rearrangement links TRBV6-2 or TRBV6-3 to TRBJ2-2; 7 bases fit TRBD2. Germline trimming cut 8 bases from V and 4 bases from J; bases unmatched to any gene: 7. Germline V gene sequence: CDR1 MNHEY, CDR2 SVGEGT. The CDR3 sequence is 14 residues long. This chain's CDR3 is CASLLWEGTGELFF. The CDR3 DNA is TGTGCCAGCCTACTCTGGGAGGGCACCGGGGAGCTGTTTTTT.

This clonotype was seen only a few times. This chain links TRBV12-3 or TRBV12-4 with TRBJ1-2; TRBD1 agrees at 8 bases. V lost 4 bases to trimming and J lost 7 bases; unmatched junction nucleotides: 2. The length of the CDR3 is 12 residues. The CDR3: CASSYDRGGYTF. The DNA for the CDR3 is TGTGCCAGCAGTTACGACAGGGGTGGCTACACCTTC.

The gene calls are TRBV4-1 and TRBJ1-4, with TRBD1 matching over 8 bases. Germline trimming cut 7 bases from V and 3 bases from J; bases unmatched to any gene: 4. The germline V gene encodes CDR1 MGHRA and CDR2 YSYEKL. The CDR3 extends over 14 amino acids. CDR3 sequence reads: CASNKDRANEKLFF. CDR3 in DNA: TGCGCCAGCAATAAGGACAGGGCTAATGAAAAACTGTTTTTT.

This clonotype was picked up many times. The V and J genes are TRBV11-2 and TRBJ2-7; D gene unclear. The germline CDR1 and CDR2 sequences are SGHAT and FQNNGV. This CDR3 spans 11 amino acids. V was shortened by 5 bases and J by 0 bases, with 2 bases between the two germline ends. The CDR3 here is CASSVSYEQYF. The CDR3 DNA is TGTGCCAGCAGCGTCTCCTACGAGCAGTACTTC.

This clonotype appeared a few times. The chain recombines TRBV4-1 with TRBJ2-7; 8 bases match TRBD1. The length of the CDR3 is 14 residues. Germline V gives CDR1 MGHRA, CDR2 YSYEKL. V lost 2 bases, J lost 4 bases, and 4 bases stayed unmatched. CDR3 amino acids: CASSQLDREYEQYF. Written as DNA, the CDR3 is TGCGCCAGCAGCCAACTGGACAGGGAATACGAGCAGTACTTC.